The TCR beta chain under discussion was sequenced for a study of blood T cell repertoires in COVID-19. V shed 4 bases, J shed 5 bases, and the junction held 9 bases outside the gene matches. The germline V gene encodes CDR1 SGHAT and CDR2 FQNNGV. The CDR3 has 15 amino acids. A Seattle source enrolled patients during active infection and followed them longitudinally. Under the authors' procedure: Reference gene primer amplification in the assay estimated nucleated cell counts. Repertoires were generated with immunoSEQ multiplex PCR, while TCRdb's copy carries only in-frame clones and drops some. D and trimming were read from the DNA, whereas the V and J calls and clone size are those reported in that table. The repertoire holds 300,000 to 450,000 clones, with more than 75% as singletons.

The sequenced sample was peripheral blood. V and J are TRBV11-2 and TRBJ2-5, with 8 bases fitting TRBD1. The clonotype was recovered from a woman in her twenties or thirties with COVID-19, enrolled during active disease. CDR3 nucleotides: TGTGCCAGCAGCTGGCGAGGGAGGACAGGGGAGACCCAGTACTTC. It encodes CASSWRGRTGETQYF.